This T cell receptor (beta chain) was sequenced for a study of shared clonotypes between healthy human individuals. Assay used: immunoSEQ multiplex PCR; TCRdb lists only in-frame clones, some missing. The repertoire has about 800,000 clones, around 96% of them found once; the top ten carry less than 0.25%. V was pared by 2 bases and J by 15 bases, with 5 bases between. CDR1 is SEHNR, CDR2 FQNEAQ, per germline (reference sequence). CDR3 length: 9 residues. Terminally differentiated effector memory CD45RA+ cells were left out of the naive CD8 fraction, which was CD45RO-negative and positively selected for CCR7.

The chain employs TRBV7-9 and TRBJ2-1; D is unresolved. Sequenced input: naive CD8+ T cells sorted from blood. The clonotype originates from a man aged 25 to 40 in good health. The CDR3 region is CASSLPLFF. In DNA, the CDR3 is TGTGCCAGCAGCTTACCCTTGTTCTTC.